The next 11 T cell receptor beta chains were all read from a single sample in a study of identical twins. Each CDR3 protein gets one entry after TCRdb re-called the 5' RACE reads with MiXCR. Of under 500,000 distinct CDR3 sequences in the sample, roughly an eighth are singletons; the top ten hold about 0.94%. Another study also made use of these data, one on yellow fever vaccine responses in identical twins.

The sample consisted of CD4+ T cells sorted from blood. The receptors derive from a woman between 18 and 30 years old in good health.

This clonotype was found many times. The junction departs from germline at one end; a sequencing error may be responsible. The CDR3, as DNA: TGTGCCAGCAGCGATAGGGGGCCGCCAGGGGTGGCCTTC. Translating it yields CASSDRGPPGVAF. The chain carries TRBV7-3 and TRBJ1-2; 7 bases align to TRBD1. This CDR3 comprises 13 residues. The germline V gene has CDR1 SGHTA and CDR2 FQGTGA. The full variable domain, in which reference TRBV7-3 and TRBJ1-2 provide the parts outside the CDR3, is GAGVSQTPSNKVTEKGKYVELRCDPISGHTALYWYRQSLGQGPEFLIYFQGTGAADDSGLPNDRFFAVRPEGSVSTLKIQRTERGDSAVYLCASSDRGPPGVAFGSGTRLTVV.

V and J are TRBV7-6 and TRBJ2-5; tentatively, D is TRBD2 (6 bases). This CDR3 has 16 residues. Trimming shortened V by 5 bases and J by 0 bases, and 16 bases separated the two germline ends. Germline CDR1 is SGHVS and CDR2 is FNYEAQ. In DNA form, the CDR3 reads TGTGCCAGCAGCGCAAGTCCGGGGGTTAACCAAGAGACCCAGTACTTC. This codes for CASSASPGVNQETQYF.

This clonotype was seen more than once but under ten times. The CDR3 sequence: CSAVAGGAYEQYF. The CDR3 region has the DNA TGCAGTGCGGTAGCGGGAGGCGCCTACGAGCAGTACTTC. The J gene is TRBJ2-7, the V gene TRBV20-1; 10 bases are shared with TRBD2. There are 13 residues in the CDR3. The trim removed 6 bases at V and 2 bases at J, leaving 4 bases unmatched. In germline, CDR1 is DFQATT, CDR2 SNEGSKA (reference sequence).

At least ten counts were recorded for this clonotype. The chain joins TRBV4-1 to TRBJ2-3; D is ambiguous. The CDR3 contains 9 residues. Germline V gives CDR1 MGHRA, CDR2 YSYEKL. The V and J ends lost 6 bases and 7 bases respectively, with 2 bases between them. The CDR3 protein is CASSHTQYF. The CDR3, as DNA: TGCGCCAGCAGTCATACGCAGTATTTT.

This clonotype was counted only a few times. The chain employs TRBV20-1 and TRBJ2-7; 8 positions match TRBD2. The CDR3 runs to 15 residues. The germline gives CDR1 DFQATT, CDR2 SNEGSKA (reference sequence). The V and J ends lost 0 bases and 1 base, in that order; junction bases with no gene match: 5. The CDR3 DNA is TGCAGTGCTAGAGAAGGTAGCGGGAAGTCCTACGAGCAGTACTTC. Its translation is CSAREGSGKSYEQYF.

J is TRBJ1-2 and V is TRBV11-1; no firm D call. Trimming cost V 5 bases and J 3 bases, with 13 bases left between them. The CDR3 extends over 14 amino acids. CDR1 and CDR2 from the germline V gene are SGHAT and FQDESV (reference sequence). Here the CDR3 reads CASSNRRADYGYTF. Here the CDR3 DNA reads TGTGCCAGCAGCAATAGGAGGGCAGACTATGGCTACACCTTC.

This clonotype was seen more than once but under ten times. The V call is TRBV7-2, the J call TRBJ2-4; tentatively, D is TRBD1 (5 bases). Germline CDR1 is SGHTA and CDR2 is FQGNSA. The CDR3 length is 16 residues. V lost 1 base and J 0 bases, leaving 10 bases between the germline ends. The DNA for the CDR3 is TGTGCCAGCAGCTTAGAAACAGGCCTAGCCAAAAACATTCAGTACTTC. Its protein product is CASSLETGLAKNIQYF.

This clonotype showed up many times. This chain links TRBV3-1 with TRBJ2-2, with 9 bases that match TRBD1. The CDR3 is 16 residues long. CDR1 and CDR2 from the germline V gene are LGHDT and YNNKEL (reference sequence). J lost 5 bases, V lost 7 bases, and 11 bases had no gene match. The DNA for the CDR3 is TGTGCCAGCAACCCCGGTGGGGACAGGGTGACCGGGGAGCTGTTTTTT. Encoded protein: CASNPGGDRVTGELFF.

V and J are TRBV24-1 and TRBJ2-7; TRBD2 is a possible D gene (7 bases). The germline gives CDR1 KGHDR, CDR2 SFDVKD. The CDR3 is made up of 14 amino acids. V was clipped by 5 bases and J by 7 bases, with 17 bases between them. CDR3 coding DNA: TGTGCCACCAGTGGTGGGGGGGCCTTTAAAGAGCAGTACTTC. Translation gives CATSGGGAFKEQYF.

This clonotype was counted many times. The chain links TRBV5-5 to TRBJ2-1; 7 bases agree with TRBD1. V shed 4 bases and J 6 bases; nucleotides not matched to a gene: 10. The CDR3 covers 15 residues. Germline CDR1 and CDR2: SGHKS and YYEKEE (reference sequence). This CDR3 is CASSPTDRVGNEQFF. The DNA of the CDR3 is TGTGCCAGCAGCCCGACCGACAGGGTCGGCAATGAGCAGTTCTTC.

This clonotype turned up a few times. This rearrangement joins TRBV5-1 to TRBJ1-6; TRBD1 might be the D (6 bases). Per germline, CDR1 SGHRS and CDR2 YFSETQ. The CDR3 totals 14 residues. Trimming cost V 2 bases and J 8 bases, with 11 bases left between them. In nucleotides, the CDR3 is TGCGCCAGCAGCTTACAGGGAGAAGATTCACCCCTCCACTTT. Translated: CASSLQGEDSPLHF.